The source of this T cell receptor beta chain is a study of shared clonotypes between healthy human individuals. Study results and limitations: Although depth was large, rarefaction showed that sequencing of the sorted subsets was incomplete.

The assay was immunoSEQ multiplex PCR, and TCRdb's table has in-frame clones only and misses some. The repertoire includes millions of clones, approximately 95% of them detected once, and 0.1% to 0.15% sits in the top ten. The study drew all its donors from Caucasian adults living in Nashville, Tennessee. There are 15 residues in the CDR3. Trimming removed 1 base at V and 4 bases at J, with 11 bases between. Germline CDR1 is MNHNS and CDR2 is SASEGT. A note on this clone: Its antigen is currently unknown.

V is TRBV6-1 and J is TRBJ1-5; D gene unclear. The clonotype was recovered from a man aged 18-30 years in good health. Sequencing was carried out using naive CD4+ T cells sorted from blood. Subset indicated: CD45RA+ positively selected. The CDR3 spells CASSEDSAPNQPQHF. In DNA, the CDR3 is TGTGCCAGCAGTGAAGACTCGGCGCCGAATCAGCCCCAGCATTTT.